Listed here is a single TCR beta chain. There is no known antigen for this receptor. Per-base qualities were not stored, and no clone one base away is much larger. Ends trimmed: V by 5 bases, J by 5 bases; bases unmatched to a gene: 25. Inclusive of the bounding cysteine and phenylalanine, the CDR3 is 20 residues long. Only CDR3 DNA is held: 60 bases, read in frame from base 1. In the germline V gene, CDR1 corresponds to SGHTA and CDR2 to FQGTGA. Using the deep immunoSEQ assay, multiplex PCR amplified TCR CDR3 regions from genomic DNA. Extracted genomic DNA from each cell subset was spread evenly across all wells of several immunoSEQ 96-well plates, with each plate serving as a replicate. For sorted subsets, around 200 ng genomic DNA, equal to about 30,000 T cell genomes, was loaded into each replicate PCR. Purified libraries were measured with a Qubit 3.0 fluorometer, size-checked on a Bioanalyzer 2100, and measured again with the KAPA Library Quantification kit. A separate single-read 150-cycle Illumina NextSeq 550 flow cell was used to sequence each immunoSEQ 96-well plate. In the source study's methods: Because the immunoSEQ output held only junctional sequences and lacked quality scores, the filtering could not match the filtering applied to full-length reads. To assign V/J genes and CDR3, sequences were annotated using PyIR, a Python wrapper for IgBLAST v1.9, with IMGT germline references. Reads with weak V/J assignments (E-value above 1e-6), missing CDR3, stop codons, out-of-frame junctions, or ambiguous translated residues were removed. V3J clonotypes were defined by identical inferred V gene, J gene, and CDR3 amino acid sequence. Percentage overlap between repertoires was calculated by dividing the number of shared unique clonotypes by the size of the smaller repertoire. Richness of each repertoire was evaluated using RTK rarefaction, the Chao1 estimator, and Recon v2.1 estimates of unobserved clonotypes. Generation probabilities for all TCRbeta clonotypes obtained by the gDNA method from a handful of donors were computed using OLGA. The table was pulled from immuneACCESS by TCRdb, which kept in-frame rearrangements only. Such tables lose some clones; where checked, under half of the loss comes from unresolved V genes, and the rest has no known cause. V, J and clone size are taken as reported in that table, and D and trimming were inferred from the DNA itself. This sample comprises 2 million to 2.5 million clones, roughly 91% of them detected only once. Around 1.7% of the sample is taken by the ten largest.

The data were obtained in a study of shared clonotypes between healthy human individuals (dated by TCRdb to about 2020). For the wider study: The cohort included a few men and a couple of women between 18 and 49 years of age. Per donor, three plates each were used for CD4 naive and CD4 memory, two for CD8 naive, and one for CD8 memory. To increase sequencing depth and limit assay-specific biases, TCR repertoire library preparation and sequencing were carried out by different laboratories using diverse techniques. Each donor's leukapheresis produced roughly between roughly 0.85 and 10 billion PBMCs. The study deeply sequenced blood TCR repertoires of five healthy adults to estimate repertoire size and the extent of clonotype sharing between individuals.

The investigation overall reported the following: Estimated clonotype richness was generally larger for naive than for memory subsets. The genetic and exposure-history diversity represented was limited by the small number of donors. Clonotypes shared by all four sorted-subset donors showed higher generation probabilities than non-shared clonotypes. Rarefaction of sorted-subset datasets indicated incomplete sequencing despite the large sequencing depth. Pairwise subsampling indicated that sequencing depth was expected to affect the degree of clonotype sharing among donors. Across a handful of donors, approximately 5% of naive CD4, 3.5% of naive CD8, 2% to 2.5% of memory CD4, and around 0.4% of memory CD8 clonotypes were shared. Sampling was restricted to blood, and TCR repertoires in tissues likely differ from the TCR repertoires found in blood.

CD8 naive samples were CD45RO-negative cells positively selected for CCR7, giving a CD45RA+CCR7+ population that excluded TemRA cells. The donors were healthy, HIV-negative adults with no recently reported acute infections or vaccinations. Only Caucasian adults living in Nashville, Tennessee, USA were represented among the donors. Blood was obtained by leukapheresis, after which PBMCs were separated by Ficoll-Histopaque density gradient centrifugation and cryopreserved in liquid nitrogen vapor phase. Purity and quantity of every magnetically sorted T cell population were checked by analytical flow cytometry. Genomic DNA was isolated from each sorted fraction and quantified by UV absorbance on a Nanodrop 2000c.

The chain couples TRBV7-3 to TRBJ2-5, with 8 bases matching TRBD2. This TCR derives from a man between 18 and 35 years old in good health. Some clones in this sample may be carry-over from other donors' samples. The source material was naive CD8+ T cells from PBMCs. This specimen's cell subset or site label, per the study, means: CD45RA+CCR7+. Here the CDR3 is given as CASSRRRGEPHTGPAETQYF. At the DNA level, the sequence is TGTGCCAGCAGCCGTAGGCGGGGGGAACCACACACAGGTCCTGCGGAGACCCAGTACTTC. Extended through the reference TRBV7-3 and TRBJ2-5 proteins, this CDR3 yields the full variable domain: GAGVSQTPSNKVTEKGKYVELRCDPISGHTALYWYRQSLGQGPEFLIYFQGTGAADDSGLPNDRFFAVRPEGSVSTLKIQRTERGDSAVYLCASSRRRGEPHTGPAETQYFGPGTRLLVL.